A single sample gave rise to the 21 T cell receptor beta chains below, sequenced in a study of T-cell reconstitution after alpha-beta-depleted transplantation in children. A TCRbeta library incorporating unique molecular identifiers was prepared. TCRdb re-called the PCR reads with MiXCR, one entry per CDR3 protein. Of about 870,000 distinct CDR3 sequences in the sample, approximately 15% were seen once. The sample consisted of PBMCs, mostly from graft donor cells, taken 360 days after TCRalphabeta/CD19-depleted stem cell transplant. The receptors were sampled from a male patient younger than 18 who had a stem cell transplant for acute lymphoblastic leukemia, so the T cells may come from the graft donor.

The CDR3 DNA follows: TGTGCCAGTAGTAACCGGGACAGGGGGCGGAATGAGCAGTTCTTC. It specifies CASSNRDRGRNEQFF. This chain uses TRBV19 with TRBJ2-1; 12 nucleotides line up with TRBD1. Germline CDR1 and CDR2: LNHDA and SQIVND (reference sequence). This CDR3 comprises 15 residues. Trimming at V came to 4 bases and at J to 7 bases, leaving 5 bases not matched to a gene.

Many counts were recorded for this clonotype. The V and J genes are TRBV7-6 and TRBJ2-3; tentatively, D is TRBD1 or TRBD2 (5 bases each). V was shortened by 3 bases and J by 2 bases, with 9 bases between the two germline ends. The germline V gene encodes CDR1 SGHVS and CDR2 FNYEAQ. The CDR3 is 14 amino acids. CDR3 residues: CASSFTGPTDTQYF. The CDR3 DNA follows: TGTGCCAGCAGCTTTACGGGGCCCACAGATACGCAGTATTTT.

This clonotype was detected a few times. The rearrangement joins TRBV5-1 to TRBJ2-7; D is undetermined. Germline CDR1 and CDR2: SGHRS and YFSETQ. This CDR3 has 15 amino acids. V was pared by 1 base and J by 7 bases, with 18 bases between. The DNA of the CDR3 is TGCGCCAGCAGCTTGACGTCAGGCCAAAGTGGGGAGCAGTACTTC. It yields the protein CASSLTSGQSGEQYF.

This clonotype was recorded a few times. The chain has TRBV7-6 and TRBJ2-3, with 7 positions matching TRBD1. The ends lost 7 bases at V and 6 bases at J; junction bases unmatched: 13. CDR3 size: 15 residues. Germline assignment: CDR1 SGHVS and CDR2 FNYEAQ. CDR3 residues: CASTSMRGPTDTQYF. CDR3 sequence (DNA): TGTGCCAGCACCTCCATGAGGGGGCCTACGGATACGCAGTATTTT.

The sample holds a few counts of this clonotype. The rearrangement links TRBV5-1 to TRBJ2-1, with D hard to call. The CDR3 is made up of 13 amino acids. Germline V gene lookup returns CDR1 SGHRS and CDR2 YFSETQ. The ends were cut back, 1 base at V and 4 bases at J, with 6 bases in the middle. The CDR3 nucleotides read TGCGCCAGCAGCTTGTTATATTACAATGAGCAGTTCTTC. It specifies CASSLLYYNEQFF.

The gene calls are TRBV7-3 and TRBJ2-2; 7 bases map to TRBD2. The V and J ends lost 6 bases and 5 bases, in that order; junction bases with no gene match: 12. This CDR3 spans 16 amino acids. Looked up from germline, CDR1 is SGHTA and CDR2 is FQGTGA. The CDR3 reads CASSSWTRGRTGELFF. In nucleotides, the CDR3 is TGTGCCAGCAGTTCCTGGACTAGGGGACGGACCGGGGAGCTGTTTTTT.

The chain links TRBV20-1 to TRBJ1-3, with a tentative D call TRBD1 (5 bases). This CDR3 has 13 amino acids. Trimming left V 6 bases short and J 0 bases short, with 9 bases between. The germline CDR1 and CDR2 sequences are DFQATT and SNEGSKA (reference sequence). In DNA, the CDR3 is TGCAGTGCGAGGACACCCTCTGGAAACACCATATATTTT. Its protein is CSARTPSGNTIYF.

The chain carries TRBV27 and TRBJ1-2; tentatively, D is TRBD1 (6 bases). Per germline, CDR1 MNHEY and CDR2 SMNVEV (reference sequence). The CDR3 totals 15 residues. Between the trimmed V and J ends, which lost 0 bases and 2 bases, there was a span of 10 bases. The DNA of the CDR3 is TGTGCCAGCAGTTTATCCCGGACAGCCAACTATGGCTACACCTTC. Amino acids: CASSLSRTANYGYTF.

This clonotype was detected a few times. The rearrangement links TRBV12-3 or TRBV12-4 to TRBJ2-7; D gene unclear. This CDR3 is built from 13 residues. Trimming cost V 3 bases and J 2 bases, with 8 bases left between them. Here the CDR3 reads CASSFRLTYEQYF. The CDR3 bases are TGTGCCAGCAGTTTTAGACTTACCTACGAGCAGTACTTC.

This clonotype was recorded many times. This chain joins TRBV20-1 and TRBJ2-1; D remains unclear. The ends were cut back, 6 bases at V and 2 bases at J, with 8 bases in the middle. The CDR3 totals 12 residues. The germline V gene has CDR1 DFQATT and CDR2 SNEGSKA (reference sequence). The CDR3 here is CSAQVAYNEQFF. Here the CDR3 DNA reads TGCAGTGCCCAAGTAGCCTACAATGAGCAGTTCTTC.

V gene TRBV10-3 combines with J gene TRBJ1-5; D is ambiguous. This CDR3 has 14 residues. Germline V lookup: CDR1 ENHRY, CDR2 SYGVKD. The V gene lost 4 bases and the J gene lost 2 bases, with 9 bases spanning the gap. The CDR3 sequence is CAISVAGGNQPQHF. Written as DNA, the CDR3 is TGTGCCATCAGTGTGGCGGGAGGCAATCAGCCCCAGCATTTT.

This sequence joins TRBV11-2 and TRBJ1-4; no reliable D call. Germline assignment: CDR1 SGHAT and CDR2 FQNNGV. The CDR3 loop spans 14 amino acids. V was trimmed by 0 bases and J by 4 bases, leaving 6 bases between them. The CDR3 sequence is CASSLETFNEKLFF. Here the CDR3 DNA reads TGTGCCAGCAGCTTAGAAACTTTTAATGAAAAACTGTTTTTT.

The chain is built from TRBV24-1 and TRBJ2-2; the match to TRBD2 covers 10 bases. CDR1 KGHDR and CDR2 SFDVKD come from the germline V gene. The CDR3 covers 17 residues. The V and J ends lost 0 bases and 5 bases, in that order; junction bases with no gene match: 5. CDR3 nucleotides: TGTGCCACCAGTGATTTGTCGGCTAGCGGGGGTACCGGGGAGCTGTTTTTT. Translating gives CATSDLSASGGTGELFF.

As to this clonotype: A much larger clone differs from this one at a single base, so this may be a read error. The V call is TRBV4-1, the J call TRBJ2-7; TRBD2 matches at 13 bases. This CDR3 is built from 15 residues. Trimming at V came to 3 bases and at J to 2 bases, leaving 1 base not matched to a gene. Germline CDR1 MGHRA, CDR2 YSYEKL. The CDR3 loop is CASSHGTSGTYEQYF. The CDR3 nucleotides read TGCGCCAGCAGCCACGGGACTAGCGGGACCTACGAGCAGTACTTC.

This clonotype was counted only a few times. V is TRBV5-1 and J is TRBJ2-4; TRBD1 is a possible D gene (6 bases). The CDR3 has 14 amino acids. Germline V gene lookup returns CDR1 SGHRS and CDR2 YFSETQ. Trimming pared 6 bases from V and 1 base from J, leaving 11 bases between. In DNA form, the CDR3 reads TGCGCCAGCATACTCAGGGGCGCCAAAAACATTCAGTACTTC. It specifies CASILRGAKNIQYF.

This clonotype was observed a few times. V is TRBV3-1 and J is TRBJ2-1; 10 nucleotides agree with TRBD2. Trimming at V came to 1 base and at J to 6 bases, leaving 15 bases not matched to a gene. The germline V gene encodes CDR1 LGHDT and CDR2 YNNKEL (reference sequence). This CDR3 is 19 amino acids long. The CDR3 sequence: CASSQARMGASGRGNEQFF. CDR3 bases: TGTGCCAGCAGCCAAGCCCGGATGGGGGCTAGCGGGAGAGGCAATGAGCAGTTCTTC.

This clonotype has a count of ten or more. The chain combines TRBV4-2 with TRBJ2-3; 11 bases match TRBD2. This CDR3 has 15 amino acids. Trimming at V came to 11 bases and at J to 1 base, leaving 8 bases not matched to a gene. Germline V gene lookup returns CDR1 LGHNA and CDR2 YNFKEQ. The CDR3 protein is CAVSLGLAGTDTQYF. For the CDR3, the DNA is TGTGCCGTAAGCTTGGGACTAGCGGGCACAGATACGCAGTATTTT.

The V and J genes are TRBV7-2 and TRBJ2-1; D gene unclear. V was clipped by 1 base and J by 14 bases, with 12 bases between them. This CDR3 spans 12 amino acids. Per germline, CDR1 SGHTA and CDR2 FQGNSA. The DNA for the CDR3 is TGTGCCAGCAGCTTAGGACGGATCAAGGAGTTCTTC. Translated, it gives CASSLGRIKEFF.

This clonotype has more than one count but fewer than ten. This chain joins TRBV6-5 and TRBJ2-7; 10 bases fit TRBD2. The CDR3 covers 15 residues. V was pared by 4 bases and J by 5 bases, with 8 bases of the junction left unmatched. CDR1 is MNHEY, CDR2 SVGAGI, per germline. The CDR3 protein is CASSLIGTSDNEQYF. The CDR3 DNA sequence: TGTGCCAGCAGTTTAATTGGGACTAGCGATAACGAGCAGTACTTC.

This clonotype was counted ten times or more. This chain uses TRBV27 with TRBJ2-1; TRBD1 agrees at 12 bases. This CDR3 is 14 amino acids long. Germline V CDR1 and CDR2: MNHEY, SMNVEV (reference sequence). The V segment lost 6 bases and the J segment 9 bases; nucleotides outside the gene matches: 6. The CDR3 DNA is TGTGCCAGCAGACGGGACAGGGGGCCTAGTGAGCAGTTCTTC. Its protein product is CASRRDRGPSEQFF.

The chain couples TRBV25-1 to TRBJ2-1; D not certain. CDR1 is MGHDK and CDR2 is SYGVNS in the germline V gene. Deletions cut 4 bases from V and 1 base from J, with 11 bases between. The CDR3 is 15 residues long. CDR3 loop: CASSVWHLSYNEQFF. For the CDR3, the DNA is TGTGCCAGCAGTGTATGGCACCTATCCTACAATGAGCAGTTCTTC. The complete variable domain, with remaining parts taken from reference TRBV25-1 and TRBJ2-1, reads EADIYQTPRYLVIGTGKKITLECSQTMGHDKMYWYQQDPGMELHLIHYSYGVNSTEKGDLSSESTVSRIRTEHFPLTLESARPSHTSQYLCASSVWHLSYNEQFFGPGTRLTVL.